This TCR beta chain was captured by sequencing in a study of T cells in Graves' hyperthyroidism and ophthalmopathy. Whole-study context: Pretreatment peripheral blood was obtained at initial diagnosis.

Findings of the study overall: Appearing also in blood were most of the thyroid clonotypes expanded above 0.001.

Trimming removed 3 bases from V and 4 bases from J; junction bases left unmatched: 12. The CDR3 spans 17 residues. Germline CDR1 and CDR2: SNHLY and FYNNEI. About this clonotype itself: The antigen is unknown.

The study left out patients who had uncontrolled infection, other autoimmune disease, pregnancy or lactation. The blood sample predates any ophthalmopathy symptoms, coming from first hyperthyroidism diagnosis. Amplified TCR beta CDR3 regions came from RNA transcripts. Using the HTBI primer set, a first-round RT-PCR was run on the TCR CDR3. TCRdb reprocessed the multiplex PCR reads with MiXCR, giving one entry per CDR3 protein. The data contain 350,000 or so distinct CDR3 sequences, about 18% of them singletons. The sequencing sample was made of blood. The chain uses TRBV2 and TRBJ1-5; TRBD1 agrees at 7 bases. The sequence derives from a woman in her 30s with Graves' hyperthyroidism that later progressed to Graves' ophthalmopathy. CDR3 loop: CASSDNFEQGGNQPQHF. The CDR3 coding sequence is TGTGCCAGCAGTGATAATTTTGAGCAGGGGGGTAATCAGCCCCAGCATTTT. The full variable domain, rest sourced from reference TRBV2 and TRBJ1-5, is EPEVTQTPSHQVTQMGQEVILRCVPISNHLYFYWYRQILGQKVEFLVSFYNNEISEKSEIFDDQFSVERPDGSNFTLKIRSTKLEDSAMYFCASSDNFEQGGNQPQHFGDGTRLSIL.